The 15 T cell receptor beta chains in this list originate from one sample, sequenced in a study of cytomegalovirus exposure and HLA in healthy donors. Amplification used 60 Vbeta primers and 13 Jbeta primers. This table comes from immunoSEQ multiplex PCR, and its TCRdb copy is limited to in-frame clones, with some not included. The sample carries some 120,000 clones, 81% recorded once. Sequenced: PBMCs. The source is a woman in her twenties or thirties in good health and CMV-seronegative.

The rearrangement links TRBV19 to TRBJ1-2; 8 bases agree with TRBD1. The germline V gene encodes CDR1 LNHDA and CDR2 SQIVND (reference sequence). After removal of 7 bases from V and 1 base from J, the junction contained 17 bases not matched to a gene. CDR3 length equals 18 residues. The CDR3 DNA is TGTGCCAGTAAAGTTCGGACAGGGATGGGTCAAAGTAACTATGGCTACACCTTC. This encodes CASKVRTGMGQSNYGYTF.

The chain employs TRBV7-9 and TRBJ2-7; possibly TRBD1 for D (7 bases). There are 14 residues in the CDR3. Germline CDR1 reads SEHNR; CDR2 reads FQNEAQ (reference sequence). Trimming removed 7 bases at V and 3 bases at J, with 16 bases between. DNA of the CDR3: TGTGCCAGCACCTCTTCAGGGGGGAACTACGAGCAGTACTTC. Protein: CASTSSGGNYEQYF.

This clone has only one observation. This chain connects TRBV7-8 to TRBJ2-1; D may be TRBD1 (6 bases). Trimming shortened V by 1 base and J by 5 bases, and 21 bases separated the two germline ends. CDR1 and CDR2 (germline): SGHVS, FQNEAQ. CDR3 length equals 18 residues. The CDR3 is CASSLVGSWGRTNNEQFF. For the CDR3, the DNA is TGTGCCAGCAGCTTAGTAGGGTCGTGGGGGCGAACTAACAATGAGCAGTTCTTC.

This rearrangement joins TRBV30 to TRBJ2-5; possibly TRBD1 for D (6 bases). The ends were cut back, 3 bases at V and 5 bases at J, with 19 bases in the middle. From germline, CDR1 is GTSNPN and CDR2 SVGIG (reference sequence). The CDR3 is 15 amino acids. This chain's CDR3 is CAWRSGTRGLETQYF. The CDR3 DNA reads as TGTGCCTGGAGGTCCGGGACAAGGGGCCTGGAGACCCAGTACTTC.

The chain links TRBV7-8 to TRBJ2-3, with TRBD2 identical over 7 bases. V was pared by 5 bases and J by 1 base, with 6 bases of the junction left unmatched. Germline values: CDR1 SGHVS, CDR2 FQNEAQ. The CDR3 is made up of 15 amino acids. The CDR3 here is CASSPLAVGTDTQYF. The CDR3 nucleotides read TGTGCCAGCAGCCCCCTAGCGGTTGGCACAGATACGCAGTATTTT. Full variable domain (missing parts from reference TRBV7-8 and TRBJ2-3): GAGVSQSPRYKVAKRGQDVALRCDPISGHVSLFWYQQALGQGPEFLTYFQNEAQLDKSGLPSDRFFAERPEGSVSTLKIQRTQQEDSAVYLCASSPLAVGTDTQYFGPGTRLTVL.

V usage is TRBV6-1 and J usage is TRBJ2-4; TRBD1 matches 7 bases. This CDR3 has 13 residues. J was trimmed by 7 bases and V by 6 bases; bases with no gene match: 6. CDR1 is MNHNS and CDR2 is SASEGT in the germline V gene. Here the CDR3 DNA reads TGTGCCAGCAGCTTAGACAGGGCGAACATTCAGTACTTC. Amino acid sequence: CASSLDRANIQYF.

The V gene is TRBV5-1, the J gene TRBJ1-5; tentative D call: TRBD1 (5 bases). This CDR3 is 15 amino acids long. V lost 4 bases and J lost 3, with 14 bases in between. Germline assignment: CDR1 SGHRS and CDR2 YFSETQ. The CDR3 DNA reads as TGCGCCAGCAGCCCTCAGGGCCGACACAATCAGCCCCAGCATTTT. This encodes CASSPQGRHNQPQHF.

This chain links TRBV28 with TRBJ2-7; D might be TRBD2 (5 bases). The CDR3 length is 15 residues. Germline values: CDR1 MDHEN, CDR2 SYDVKM. V lost 5 bases and J 2 bases, leaving 16 bases between the germline ends. CDR3 nucleotide sequence: TGTGCCAGCAGTGGACGCGCGGCGGGCGCCTACGAGCAGTACTTC. Encoded protein: CASSGRAAGAYEQYF. Combining the CDR3 with reference TRBV28 and TRBJ2-7 gives the whole variable domain DVKVTQSSRYLVKRTGEKVFLECVQDMDHENMFWYRQDPGLGLRLIYFSYDVKMKEKGDIPEGYSVSREKKERFSLILESASTNQTSMYLCASSGRAAGAYEQYFGPGTRLTVT.

The chain has TRBV9 and TRBJ2-3; D gene unclear. Deletions cut 1 base from V and 4 bases from J, with 4 bases between. CDR1 and CDR2 (germline): SGDLS, YYNGEE. The CDR3 sequence is 12 residues long. Here the CDR3 DNA reads TGTGCCAGCAGCGTAACGGCAGATACGCAGTATTTT. Translated, it gives CASSVTADTQYF.

This clone was counted between two and nine times. The sample carries other DNA sequences with the same CDR3. The chain uses TRBV5-1 and TRBJ2-7; D might be TRBD2 (7 bases). Germline CDR1 is SGHRS and CDR2 is YFSETQ. This CDR3 is built from 13 residues. Trimming left V 1 base short and J 5 bases short, with 10 bases between. The CDR3 sequence is CASSLPGGDEQYF. CDR3 sequence (DNA): TGCGCCAGCAGCTTGCCGGGGGGCGACGAGCAGTACTTC. Full variable domain (missing parts from reference TRBV5-1 and TRBJ2-7): KAGVTQTPRYLIKTRGQQVTLSCSPISGHRSVSWYQQTPGQGLQFLFEYFSETQRNKGNFPGRFSGRQFSNSRSEMNVSTLELGDSALYLCASSLPGGDEQYFGPGTRLTVT.

The table lists this clone with a count of one. The rearrangement joins TRBV18 to TRBJ1-1, with D possibly being TRBD1 (6 bases). This CDR3 has 15 residues. Per the germline V gene, CDR1 is KGHSH and CDR2 is LQKENI. Trimming left V 2 bases short and J 3 bases short, with 13 bases between. The CDR3 nucleotides read TGTGCCAGCTCACCAGAGACAGGTGGTCACACTGAAGCTTTCTTT. This codes for CASSPETGGHTEAFF.

The chain has TRBV15 and TRBJ1-4, with a possible D match to TRBD1 (5 bases). Between the trimmed V and J ends, which lost 3 bases and 3 bases, there was a span of 17 bases. Germline loops: CDR1 LNHNV, CDR2 YYDKDF (reference sequence). This CDR3 has 17 residues. The CDR3 here is CATSRGNRQPSNEKLFF. CDR3 DNA: TGTGCCACCAGCAGGGGTAATCGACAGCCCTCTAATGAAAAACTGTTTTTT. Based on the CDR3 plus reference TRBV15 and TRBJ1-4, the full variable domain is DAMVIQNPRYQVTQFGKPVTLSCSQTLNHNVMYWYQQKSSQAPKLLFHYYDKDFNNEADTPDNFQSRRPNTSFCFLDIRSPGLGDTAMYLCATSRGNRQPSNEKLFFGSGTQLSVL.

This clone was detected once. The chain links TRBV9 to TRBJ2-1; 8 bases are a match to TRBD2. Per germline, CDR1 SGDLS and CDR2 YYNGEE. The CDR3 spans 15 residues. J was trimmed by 6 bases and V by 1 base; bases with no gene match: 6. The CDR3 bases are TGTGCCAGCAGCGTAAAACTAGCGGAGATCAATGAGCAGTTCTTC. Translating gives CASSVKLAEINEQFF.

The chain links TRBV28 to TRBJ2-7; D unclear. The CDR3 has 14 amino acids. V was clipped by 3 bases and J by 1 base, with 10 bases between them. Germline V lookup: CDR1 MDHEN, CDR2 SYDVKM. CDR3 sequence: CASSLWRSSYEQYF. Written as DNA, the CDR3 is TGTGCCAGCAGTTTGTGGCGGAGTTCCTACGAGCAGTACTTC. Full variable domain (outside the CDR3, taken from reference TRBV28 and TRBJ2-7): DVKVTQSSRYLVKRTGEKVFLECVQDMDHENMFWYRQDPGLGLRLIYFSYDVKMKEKGDIPEGYSVSREKKERFSLILESASTNQTSMYLCASSLWRSSYEQYFGPGTRLTVT.

The rearrangement links TRBV28 to TRBJ2-5; D gene uncertain. The DNA end lines up better with TRBJ2-7; the J call may be wrong. The CDR3 contains 12 residues. CDR1 is MDHEN, CDR2 SYDVKM, per germline. This chain's CDR3 is CASSPDIHEQYF. CDR3 sequence (DNA): TGTGCCAGCAGCCCTGATATCCACGAGCAGTACTTC.